This TCR beta chain was sequenced for a study of blood T cell repertoires in COVID-19. Study information: COVID-19 samples collected from the United States, Italy and Spain covered acute and convalescent phases.

Using immunoSEQ multiplex PCR, the repertoire was profiled, and TCRdb retains in-frame clones only, with some absent. The sample lists roughly 68,000 clones, about four fifths seen once, with less than 4.5% in the top ten. The cohort comprised adults aged 18 to 89 years residing in 20 to 30 US areas. Trimming removed 3 bases from V and 3 bases from J; junction bases left unmatched: 12. Germline V gene sequence: CDR1 SNHLY, CDR2 FYNNEI. This CDR3 is built from 17 residues. This chain uses TRBV2 with TRBJ2-7; 9 positions match TRBD2. The source material was PBMCs or T cells enriched from blood (not recorded which). This clonotype was obtained from a woman aged 40-49 years with acute COVID-19. Here the CDR3 reads CASSEGSGRGLRYEQYF. In DNA form, the CDR3 reads TGTGCCAGCAGTGAGGGTAGCGGGAGAGGACTACGCTACGAGCAGTACTTC.